This T cell receptor (beta chain) is drawn from a study of blood T cell repertoires in COVID-19. Turning to the study itself: Acute and convalescent COVID-19 specimens originated in the United States, Italy and Spain.

Participant reports of clinical history set cohort assignment. Germline values: CDR1 MDHEN, CDR2 SYDVKM. V lost 6 bases and J lost 9, with 18 bases in between. The CDR3 covers 14 residues. The repertoire was sequenced with immunoSEQ multiplex PCR; TCRdb's copy has only in-frame clones and lacks some. The top ten clones hold over 0.85% of a sample with 200,000 to 250,000 clones, approximately 90% of them seen once. This clone has only a few counts. The sequenced sample consisted of PBMCs or T cells enriched from blood (not recorded which). This clonotype was obtained from a man in his fifties who had been exposed to COVID-19. The genes are TRBV28 and TRBJ1-5, with D maybe TRBD1 (6 bases). The DNA for the CDR3 is TGTGCCAGCAGCCCTCGACAGGTGTTGAGGCCCCAGCATTTT. Protein sequence: CASSPRQVLRPQHF.